This TCR beta chain was sequenced during a study of human T cells and chemical hapten exposure. Study-wide points: After DPC sensitization, TCRs above 1 in 1000 frequency showed no change. Healthy people's immune response may differ from that of the donors, who had alopecia.

This clonotype was recorded at least ten times. The antigen is unknown. Stated time point: patch test 2, 6 weeks after DPC sensitization. The treatment was: therapeutic diphenylcyclopropenone sensitization with weekly scalp DPC. Investigators collected blood before applying each patch test. Total RNA was isolated from whole blood that had not been fractionated. TCRdb redid the calling of the RACE reads with MiXCR, one entry per CDR3 protein. The data contain 110,000 to 150,000 distinct CDR3 sequences, about an eighth of them singletons. CDR1 is SGHVS and CDR2 is FQNEAQ in the germline V gene. This CDR3 contains 17 residues. V was shortened by 2 bases and J by 4 bases, with 19 bases between the two germline ends.

The V call is TRBV7-8, the J call TRBJ2-3; maybe TRBD1 (5 bases). The receptor was isolated from a woman aged 45-59 years with alopecia areata. Some clones in this sample may be carry-over from other donors' samples. Sequencing was performed on whole blood, taken in connection with sensitization to the hapten diphenylcyclopropenone (DPC). CDR3 sequence (DNA): TGTGCCAGCAGCTTAAAAGGGGTCGGGCCACGCGCAGATACGCAGTATTTT. It yields the protein CASSLKGVGPRADTQYF.